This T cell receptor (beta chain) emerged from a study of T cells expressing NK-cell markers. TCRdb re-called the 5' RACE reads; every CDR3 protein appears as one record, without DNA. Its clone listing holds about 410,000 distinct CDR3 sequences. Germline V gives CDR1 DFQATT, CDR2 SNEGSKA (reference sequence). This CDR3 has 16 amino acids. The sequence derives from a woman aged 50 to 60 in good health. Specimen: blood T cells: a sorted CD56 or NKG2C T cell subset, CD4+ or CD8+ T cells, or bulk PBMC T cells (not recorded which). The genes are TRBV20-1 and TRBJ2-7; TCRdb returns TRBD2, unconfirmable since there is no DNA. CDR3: CSARDLLAGGTYEQYF.